The source of this T cell receptor beta chain is a study of cytomegalovirus exposure and HLA in healthy donors. Details on this clone: Its antigen remains unidentified.

Study-level results: Accurate HLA-A and HLA-B prediction from TCR beta sequences was reported for most subjects.

Both 60 Vbeta primers and 13 Jbeta primers went into the PCR. Repertoires were generated with immunoSEQ multiplex PCR, while TCRdb's copy carries only in-frame clones and drops some. The sample holds under 200,000 clones. This clonotype was obtained from a man under 40 in good health and CMV-seronegative. What was sequenced was PBMCs.

The CDR3 region has the DNA TGCGCCAGCAGCCAAGCACTAGCGGGAAGCTCCTACGAGCAGTACTTC. The encoded protein is CASSQALAGSSYEQYF. The genes are TRBV4-3 and TRBJ2-7, with 10 bases aligning to TRBD2. This CDR3 spans 16 amino acids. J lost 0 bases, V lost 1 base, and 3 bases had no gene match. CDR1 and CDR2 from the germline V gene are LGHNA and YSLEER.